Listed below are T cell receptor beta chains from one sample, sequenced in a study of graft-versus-host responses after intestinal transplantation. TCRdb's copy holds only in-frame clones and misses some; the assay was immunoSEQ multiplex PCR. The sample has 9,900 or so clones; 88% are singletons. Sequencing used PBMCs, obtained 242 days after intestinal transplant. The source of these receptors is a human patient who received an intestinal transplant, so some T cells may come from the graft donor. The CDR3 runs from the conserved cysteine through the conserved F or W. D genes are given only for firm matches. Not all rows give a size; the values are once, few, many and, for expanded clones, a class.

d_call j_call v_call clone_size cdr3_aa
- TRBJ1-1 TRBV19 - CASTQVGGGGTEAFF
- TRBJ2-1 TRBV11-2 - CASSSRGDSLPNEQFF
TRBD1 TRBJ2-7 TRBV4-1 - CASSPDRGYEQYF
- TRBJ2-6 TRBV10-1 - CASSDSGANVLTF
TRBD2 TRBJ2-7 TRBV28 - CASSPTTSGTSYEQYF
- TRBJ1-2 TRBV28 - CASSLHPQGVGYGYTF
- TRBJ2-7 TRBV7-2 - CASSPVSPYEQYF
TRBD2 TRBJ2-4 TRBV9 - CASSPWGDSGIQNIQYF
- TRBJ2-2 TRBV7-2 once CASSLGGGGDTGELFF
- TRBJ2-1 TRBV28 - CASSPAGTGYNEQFF
- TRBJ1-1 TRBV4-2 - CASSQGRTTEAFF
TRBD1 TRBJ2-6 TRBV6-4 few CASSDSGGVGANVLTF
- TRBJ2-7 TRBV6-6 once CASSAGSSYEQYF
- TRBJ2-7 TRBV4-1 - CASSQGPGQSYEQYF
- TRBJ2-1 TRBV7-4 once CASSTSGKQDNEQFF
- TRBJ2-1 TRBV4-2 - CASSQGRDPDEQFF
- TRBJ1-4 TRBV10-3 - CAISEYRNEKLFF
- TRBJ2-7 TRBV27 - CASRLTAGTIDRYF
TRBD1 TRBJ2-3 TRBV12-5 - CASGLARDRVLGTDTQYF
TRBD1 TRBJ2-7 TRBV19 few CASSIGGTGGGEQYF
- TRBJ1-4 TRBV7-8 medium-sized CASSLWTDTNEKLFF
TRBD1 TRBJ2-7 TRBV6-1 - CASSEGDRAYEQYF